This T cell receptor (beta chain) was sequenced during a study of blood T cells in healthy people across ages (dated by TCRdb to between 2014 and 2017). The study in broad terms: In model experiments, template switching captured roughly one uniquely barcoded TCR beta cDNA molecule for every two T cells. To track age-related changes in TCR beta repertoire diversity, the study relied on deep sequencing normalized with unique cDNA molecular identifiers. The donors were split into four age groups: young (average around 16 years), middle-aged (39), aged (about 62) and long-lived (more than 80). To avoid experimental bias, donors of different ages were spread randomly across the sequencing lanes. For two donors (one aged 18 to 30 and one aged 80 or older), the study analyzed two additional independent replicas of 1 million unique cDNA reads from the same blood draw. Study-wide conclusions, independent of this receptor: Compared with the aged group, more naive CD4+ T cells, fewer expanded clones and increased TCR diversity were shown by the long-lived group, suggesting age selection. Because the CMV infection status of the donors was unknown, age-related changes in expanded clonotypes may potentially have been confounded. Observed TCR beta diversity correlated strongly with the percentage of naive T cells measured by flow cytometry. As age increased, observed TCR beta diversity per million T cells dropped in a roughly linear way, and a significant reduction was already evident by age roughly 36. Bulk unsorted PBMC profiling prevented conclusive comparison of naive and antigen-experienced compartments. Estimates of total diversity based on one million sequenced T cells were considered lower bounds and underestimates.

From the germline V gene, CDR1 is SGHRS and CDR2 is YFSETQ. V is pruned by 0 bases and J by 6 bases, leaving 19 bases of the junction without a gene match. The CDR3 has 19 amino acids, counting the end cysteine and phenylalanine. Only CDR3 DNA is held: 57 bases, read in frame from base 1. Receptor libraries were prepared by 5' RACE. Sequenced using an Illumina HiSeq 2500. A second PCR of roughly 7 to 11 cycles was performed with a sample-barcoded 5' primer and a J-beta primer mix. A template-switch 5' adaptor carrying 12 random nucleotides introduced a unique molecular identifier onto each TCR beta cDNA molecule. At least 2.5 million CDR3-containing paired-end reads were obtained from each sample. First-strand cDNA synthesis was performed from all RNA using the Mint cDNA synthesis kit, with priming by a TRBC-specific oligonucleotide. All cDNA was treated with uracil-DNA glycosylase and then went through a first 18-cycle PCR with the universal primers M1SS and BC2_uni_R. The original pipeline was this. Normalization of each sample was performed by random selection of 1 million high-quality reads, each carrying a distinct molecular identifier. Instead of being binned into consensus sequences, reads with shared molecular identifiers were discarded. MiTCR, with a Q25 quality threshold and the strictest error-elimination algorithm, was used for CDR3 identification, clonotype clustering and error correction. A nonparametric unseen species model using Euler transformation provided a lower-bound estimate of total TCR beta diversity. TCRdb took the public reads, trimmed them with fastp at Q25, ran MiXCR for clone calling and kept in-frame beta chains. A single entry per CDR3 protein holds the most common genes and DNA from its merged rows. It is TCRdb's table, rather than the study itself, that gives the V and J calls and clone size. For this sample there are 600,000 or so distinct CDR3 sequences; approximately 30% appear just once. The ten largest clones capture roughly 14% of the sample.

The approximately 41 donors, aged 6 to 90 years, were systemically healthy Caucasian individuals from Russia. Approximately 10 milliliters of peripheral blood were collected from each donor into EDTA-treated Vacutainer tubes. PBMCs were isolated by Ficoll-Paque density-gradient centrifugation, with at least 7 million obtained per sample. Total RNA, at least 6 micrograms per sample, was extracted from PBMCs with Trizol reagent. For every donor, an aliquot of PBMCs went through flow cytometry to measure the percentages of naive CD45RAhigh/CD27high T cells. This clonotype was recorded at least ten times. Its antigen remains undetermined. The sample holds no much larger clone one base away, and base qualities are not on file.

The sample taken for sequencing was blood. This chain is built from TRBV5-1 and TRBJ1-2, and 8 bases in between align with TRBD1. This TCR was sampled from a woman older than 75 in good health. The DNA sequence reads TGCGCCAGCAGCTTGGATGTTGGCAGGGGCAGGGGGCGCGTGGATGGCTACACCTTC. This sequence encodes CASSLDVGRGRGRVDGYTF. Reference TRBV5-1 and TRBJ1-2 proteins supply the regions before and after the CDR3; the full variable domain is: KAGVTQTPRYLIKTRGQQVTLSCSPISGHRSVSWYQQTPGQGLQFLFEYFSETQRNKGNFPGRFSGRQFSNSRSEMNVSTLELGDSALYLCASSLDVGRGRGRVDGYTFGSGTRLTVV.